The clone carrying this T cell receptor (beta chain) turned up a few times. Its antigen is still unknown. This may stem from a read error, because a much larger clone lies one nucleotide away. The CDR3 runs to 15 residues. RNA transcripts provided the source from which TCR beta CDR3 regions were amplified. The study used the HTBI primer set for a first-round RT-PCR of the TCR CDR3. TCRdb ran MiXCR on the multiplex PCR reads and lists one entry per CDR3 protein. The sample includes about 350,000 distinct CDR3 sequences, approximately 15% of them seen just once. The data originate from a study of T cells in Graves' hyperthyroidism and ophthalmopathy. Regarding the study as a whole: Most expanded thyroid clonotypes above 0.001 recurred in blood.

For Graves' hyperthyroidism to be stable, ophthalmopathy could not progress within 18 months. Researchers barred patients who had uncontrolled infection, other autoimmune disease, pregnancy or lactation. V and J are TRBV12-3 or TRBV12-4 and TRBJ2-3, with D perhaps being TRBD1 or TRBD2 (5 bases each). The TCR was taken from a woman in her 30s with Graves' hyperthyroidism. The sequenced material came from blood. The CDR3 is CVSREVGSGTDTQYF. The CDR3 coding sequence is TGTGTCAGCAGGGAAGTTGGTAGCGGCACAGATACGCAGTATTTT.